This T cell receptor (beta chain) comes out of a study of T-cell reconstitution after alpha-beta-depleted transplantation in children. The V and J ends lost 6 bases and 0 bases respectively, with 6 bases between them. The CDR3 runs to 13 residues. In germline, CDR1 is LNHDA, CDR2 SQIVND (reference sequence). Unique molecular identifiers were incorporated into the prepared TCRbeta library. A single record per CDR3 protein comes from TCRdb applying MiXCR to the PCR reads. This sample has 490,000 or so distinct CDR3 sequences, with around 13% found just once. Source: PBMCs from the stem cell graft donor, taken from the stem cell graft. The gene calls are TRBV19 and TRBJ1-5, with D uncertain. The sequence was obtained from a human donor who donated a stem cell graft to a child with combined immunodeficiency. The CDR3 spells CASRTFSNQPQHF. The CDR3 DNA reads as TGTGCCAGTAGGACATTTAGCAATCAGCCCCAGCATTTT.